The clone carrying this TCR beta chain was picked up a small number of times. Germline CDR1 reads SGHRS; CDR2 reads YFSETQ. There are 15 residues in the CDR3. The germline V and J ends were trimmed by 5 bases and 5 bases, with 17 bases remaining between them. A sample-barcoded 5' primer and a J-beta primer mix were used in a second PCR of roughly 7 to 12 cycles. Each CDR3 protein is one row after TCRdb ran MiXCR on the 5' RACE reads. The table records more than 1,000,000 distinct CDR3 sequences, roughly 24% of them present only once. This specimen comes from a study of blood T cells in healthy people across ages. The same specimen was also included in a second study, on T cells of mothers and their children. That publication notes: Thymic selection, a shaping force on TCR recombination output, acts similarly in related and unrelated pairs.

This chain connects TRBV5-1 to TRBJ2-1; unclear D gene. The sequencing sample was made of blood. The clonotype was recovered from a girl aged 2 to 10 in good health. CDR3 residues: CASRPDLGSNNEQFF. CDR3 bases: TGCGCCAGCAGACCCGACCTGGGAAGCAACAATGAGCAGTTCTTC. The full variable domain, completed using reference TRBV5-1 and TRBJ2-1, is KAGVTQTPRYLIKTRGQQVTLSCSPISGHRSVSWYQQTPGQGLQFLFEYFSETQRNKGNFPGRFSGRQFSNSRSEMNVSTLELGDSALYLCASRPDLGSNNEQFFGPGTRLTVL.